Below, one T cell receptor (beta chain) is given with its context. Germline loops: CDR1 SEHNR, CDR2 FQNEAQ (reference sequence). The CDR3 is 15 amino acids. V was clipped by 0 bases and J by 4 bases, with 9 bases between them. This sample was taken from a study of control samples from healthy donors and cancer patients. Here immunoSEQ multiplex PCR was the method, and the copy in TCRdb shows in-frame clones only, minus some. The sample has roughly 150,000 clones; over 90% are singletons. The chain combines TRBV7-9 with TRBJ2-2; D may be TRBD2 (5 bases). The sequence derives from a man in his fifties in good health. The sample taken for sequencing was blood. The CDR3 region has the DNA TGTGCCAGCAGCTTAGCGGGAGTTGGCACCGGGGAGCTGTTTTTT. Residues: CASSLAGVGTGELFF.